These 10 T cell receptor beta chains were all obtained from the same sample, sequenced in a study of T-cell memory formation after mild COVID-19. One entry per CDR3 protein, called by TCRdb with MiXCR from the 5' RACE reads. The data show roughly 340,000 distinct CDR3 sequences, 15% seen once. Sequencing used PBMCs or a T cell subset sorted from them (not recorded which). Receptors originate from a man between 18 and 35 years old who had mild COVID-19 (a few samples of this study predate the infection). Cell type and time point are not known.

Ten or more counts support this clonotype. This chain uses TRBV5-1 with TRBJ1-1; no clear D gene. Trimming removed 4 bases from V and 5 bases from J, with 15 bases in between. The germline V gene has CDR1 SGHRS and CDR2 YFSETQ. The CDR3 runs to 14 residues. CDR3 nucleotide sequence: TGCGCCAGCAGCCAGAATCCGGGGATTACTGAAGCTTTCTTT. Translation: CASSQNPGITEAFF.

V usage is TRBV6-6 and J usage is TRBJ2-1; D remains unclear. The CDR3 is made up of 12 amino acids. The V gene lost 7 bases and the J gene lost 5 bases, with 9 bases spanning the gap. Germline V gene lookup returns CDR1 MNHNY and CDR2 SVGAGI (reference sequence). DNA for the CDR3: TGTGCCAGCACCCTTCACAACAATGAGCAGTTCTTC. Translated, it gives CASTLHNNEQFF.

This CDR3 is CASSFPGDRTNTEAFF. Here the CDR3 DNA reads TGTGCCAGCAGCTTCCCGGGGGACAGAACGAACACTGAAGCTTTCTTT. The chain is built from TRBV5-8 and TRBJ1-1; TRBD1 agrees at 7 bases. CDR3 length equals 16 residues. The germline gives CDR1 SGHTS, CDR2 YDEGEE. V was pared by 2 bases and J by 1 base, with 8 bases of the junction left unmatched.

The chain employs TRBV7-9 and TRBJ2-3; 7 nucleotides align to TRBD2. Germline values: CDR1 SEHNR, CDR2 FQNEAQ (reference sequence). With 8 bases clipped from V and 6 bases from J, the junction kept 14 bases outside the gene matches. The CDR3 is 15 amino acids. CDR3 amino acids: CASDAGARGVDTQYF. Here the CDR3 DNA reads TGTGCCAGCGACGCCGGGGCTCGGGGGGTGGATACGCAGTATTTT.

This clonotype appeared a few times. This rearrangement joins TRBV4-1 to TRBJ1-4; 11 bases are a match to TRBD1. Germline V gene data show CDR1 as MGHRA and CDR2 as YSYEKL. This CDR3 is 16 amino acids long. The J segment lost 8 bases and the V segment lost 0 bases, leaving 5 bases of the junction unmatched. The CDR3 loop reads CASSQDPGTGGEKLFF. The CDR3 DNA follows: TGCGCCAGCAGCCAAGATCCGGGGACAGGGGGAGAAAAACTGTTTTTT.

The chain links TRBV4-3 to TRBJ1-5; D is uncertain. Looked up from germline, CDR1 is LGHNA and CDR2 is YSLEER. This CDR3 has 15 residues. Trimming removed 1 base from V and 5 bases from J, with 12 bases in between. The CDR3 DNA reads TGCGCCAGCAGCCAAGGCTTTAACAAAGATCAGCCCCAGCATTTT. It translates to CASSQGFNKDQPQHF.

A few counts support this clonotype. This chain uses TRBV7-2 with TRBJ2-7; 7 bases are shared with TRBD1. Germline V gene sequence: CDR1 SGHTA, CDR2 FQGNSA. This CDR3 is built from 14 residues. Trimming took 5 bases from V and 6 from J; bases not matched to a gene: 10. In DNA, the CDR3 is TGTGCCAGCAGCGCCAGACAGGGATTCAGCGAGCAGTACTTC. Amino acids: CASSARQGFSEQYF.

There are a few counts of this clonotype. This chain joins TRBV6-2 or TRBV6-3 and TRBJ2-2, with D uncertain. Germline V gene data show CDR1 as MNHEY and CDR2 as SVGEGT. This CDR3 spans 14 amino acids. Trimming took 8 bases from V and 3 from J, leaving 13 bases between them. CDR3 bases: TGTGCCAGCGTAGTAAGAGGTTACACCGGGGAGCTGTTTTTT. As protein: CASVVRGYTGELFF.

CDR3 loop: CASSLGTGGTYGYTF. The CDR3 DNA reads TGTGCCAGCAGCCTCGGGACAGGGGGGACCTATGGCTACACCTTC. The chain joins TRBV13 to TRBJ1-2, with TRBD1 matching 11 bases. The CDR3 extends over 15 amino acids. With V trimmed by 5 bases and J by 4 bases, 6 bases remained unmatched. Germline loops: CDR1 PRHDT, CDR2 FYEKMQ (reference sequence).

The CDR3 sequence: CASSYWEEDSPLHF. As DNA, the CDR3 is TGTGCCAGCAGTTACTGGGAGGAGGATTCACCCCTCCACTTT. V gene TRBV6-5 combines with J gene TRBJ1-6; no clear D gene. The germline V gene encodes CDR1 MNHEY and CDR2 SVGAGI. The CDR3 totals 14 residues. V shed 1 base and J shed 8 bases, with 9 bases lying between them.